This is a list of T cell receptor beta chains from one sample in a study of post-analysis software for immune sequencing data. TCRdb re-called the PCR reads through MiXCR, storing one row per CDR3 protein. The data contain about 160,000 distinct CDR3 sequences, 36% of them singletons. Sequenced material: blood, taken after autologous hematopoietic stem cell transplantation. The receptors were gathered from a girl aged 5-17 years with multiple sclerosis. Each CDR3 is given with its conserved first and last residue. A D gene is named only where the DNA matches it firmly. Size is stated for part of the rows, as once, few or many counts, or as a class when the clone is expanded.

V gene,J gene,D gene,clone size,CDR3 protein,CDR3 DNA
TRBV3-1,TRBJ2-1,TRBD2,many,CASSQDTSGGYNEQFF,TGTGCCAGCAGCCAAGACACTAGCGGGGGCTACAATGAGCAGTTCTTC
TRBV28,TRBJ1-6,TRBD1,NA,CASSLWWDRRDSPLHF,TGTGCCAGCAGTTTATGGTGGGACAGGAGGGATTCACCCCTCCACTTT
TRBV3-1,TRBJ1-2,NA,NA,CASSQDYGNYGYTF,TGTGCCAGCAGCCAAGATTACGGGAACTATGGCTACACCTTC
TRBV10-3,TRBJ1-2,NA,few,CAISDPSRTYGYTF,TGTGCCATCAGTGACCCCTCCCGGACTTATGGCTACACCTTC
TRBV21-1,TRBJ1-5,NA,few,CASSNKVRGNQPQHF,TGTGCCAGCAGCAATAAGGTCCGGGGGAATCAGCCCCAGCATTTT
TRBV5-1,TRBJ1-1,NA,few,CASSLDEVFSTEAFF,TGCGCCAGCAGCTTGGACGAGGTTTTTAGCACTGAAGCTTTCTTT
TRBV7-9,TRBJ1-1,NA,NA,CASSLDGRLTEAFF,TGTGCCAGCAGCTTAGACGGGCGTTTGACTGAAGCTTTCTTT
TRBV7-8,TRBJ2-4,TRBD2,NA,CASSQGLAGVFENIQYF,TGTGCCAGCAGCCAGGGGCTAGCGGGAGTGTTTGAGAACATTCAGTACTTC
TRBV20-1,TRBJ2-2,NA,few,CSARGGTELFF,TGCAGTGCTAGAGGGGGCACGGAGCTGTTTTTT
TRBV15,TRBJ2-2,TRBD2,NA,CATSIGTSAGELFF,TGTGCCACCAGCATAGGGACTAGCGCCGGGGAGCTGTTTTTT
TRBV20-1,TRBJ2-5,NA,many,CSATTDSYTEETQYF,TGCAGTGCCACTACGGACTCTTATACCGAAGAGACCCAGTACTTC
TRBV9,TRBJ2-3,TRBD2,few,CASSATGLAQTDTQYF,TGTGCCAGCAGCGCCACGGGACTAGCGCAAACAGATACGCAGTATTTT
TRBV5-4,TRBJ1-2,TRBD1,NA,CASSEQGAYGYTF,TGTGCCAGCAGCGAACAGGGGGCTTATGGCTACACCTTC
TRBV7-2,TRBJ2-4,TRBD1,NA,CASLPDRAKNIQYF,TGTGCCAGCCTTCCGGACAGGGCCAAAAACATTCAGTACTTC
TRBV28,TRBJ2-7,NA,NA,CASSGTLVYEQYF,TGTGCCAGCAGTGGGACACTGGTTTACGAGCAGTACTTC
TRBV29-1,TRBJ1-5,NA,NA,CSVKGGSGNQPQHF,TGCAGCGTCAAGGGGGGGAGCGGCAATCAGCCCCAGCATTTT
TRBV27,TRBJ1-1,NA,many,CASSLGTNTEAFF,TGTGCCAGCAGTTTAGGTACGAACACTGAAGCTTTCTTT
TRBV11-2,TRBJ1-2,NA,once,CASSLVRSHGYTF,TGTGCCAGCAGCTTAGTCAGGAGCCATGGCTACACCTTC
TRBV20-1,TRBJ2-1,TRBD2,few,CSAPPSSGPYNEQFF,TGCAGTGCTCCCCCCTCTAGCGGCCCCTACAATGAGCAGTTCTTC
TRBV4-2,TRBJ2-1,TRBD1,NA,CASSQDPGTGFNEQFF,TGTGCCAGCAGCCAAGATCCCGGGACAGGGTTCAATGAGCAGTTCTTC
TRBV7-8,TRBJ2-1,TRBD1,once,CASSLARAGGYLYNEQFF,TGTGCCAGCAGCTTAGCGCGGGCAGGGGGCTACCTCTACAATGAGCAGTTCTTC
TRBV5-1,TRBJ2-1,TRBD2,few,CASSLALAGGPRDEQFF,TGCGCCAGCAGCTTGGCACTAGCGGGAGGGCCTAGGGATGAGCAGTTCTTC
TRBV5-1,TRBJ2-3,NA,few,CASSLNGRASTDTQYF,TGCGCCAGCAGCTTGAACGGGCGTGCTAGCACAGATACGCAGTATTTT
TRBV12-3/TRBV12-4,TRBJ2-1,TRBD2,NA,CASRPILADEQFF,TGTGCCAGCAGACCGATCCTAGCGGACGAGCAGTTCTTC
TRBV21-1,TRBJ2-1,NA,many,CASSKTNDRAPGNEQFF,TGTGCCAGCAGCAAAACCAATGACAGGGCCCCGGGAAATGAGCAGTTCTTC
TRBV12-3/TRBV12-4,TRBJ1-1,NA,NA,CASSLTGAYTEAFF,TGTGCCAGCAGCCTGACAGGAGCCTACACTGAAGCTTTCTTT
TRBV7-2,TRBJ2-1,NA,few,CASSFSGPRSSYNEQFF,TGTGCCAGCAGCTTTAGCGGTCCCAGGAGCTCCTACAATGAGCAGTTCTTC
TRBV6-1,TRBJ1-1,NA,few,CASRIVLNTEAFF,TGTGCCAGCAGGATAGTTCTTAACACTGAAGCTTTCTTT
TRBV7-6,TRBJ2-3,NA,NA,CASSSSRARRTDTQYF,TGTGCCAGCAGCTCCTCCAGGGCCCGTCGGACAGATACGCAGTATTTT
TRBV6-1,TRBJ2-7,TRBD2,few,CASRTSALAGGSATYEQYF,TGTGCCAGCAGAACCAGTGCACTAGCGGGAGGTTCGGCTACCTACGAGCAGTACTTC
TRBV2,TRBJ2-5,NA,NA,CASSDRRQYF,TGTGCCAGCAGTGACAGAAGGCAGTACTTC
TRBV6-5,TRBJ2-1,NA,NA,CASSYSGGGVNEQFF,TGTGCCAGCAGTTACTCGGGCGGAGGGGTCAATGAGCAGTTCTTC
TRBV29-1,TRBJ2-6,NA,many,CSVVGDKGGRANVLTF,TGCAGCGTTGTTGGAGACAAGGGGGGAAGAGCCAACGTCCTGACTTTC
TRBV6-5,TRBJ1-5,NA,few,CASKFAGDNQPQHF,TGTGCCAGCAAATTCGCCGGAGATAATCAGCCCCAGCATTTT
TRBV20-1,TRBJ2-3,TRBD2,NA,CSAPALGAGVPDTQYF,TGCAGTGCCCCTGCCTTAGGGGCGGGAGTACCAGATACGCAGTATTTT
TRBV28,TRBJ2-3,TRBD1,once,CASSGGGQGSTDTQYF,TGTGCCAGCAGTGGCGGGGGACAGGGTTCCACAGATACGCAGTATTTT
TRBV27,TRBJ1-5,NA,NA,CVSSPRPLGNQPQHF,TGTGTCAGCAGTCCCCGGCCTTTGGGCAATCAGCCCCAGCATTTT
TRBV7-8,TRBJ2-3,NA,NA,CASLRRAGPITDTQYF,TGTGCCAGCCTCCGGAGGGCGGGGCCTATCACAGATACGCAGTATTTT
TRBV29-1,TRBJ2-7,NA,NA,CSVEAASSSYEQYF,TGCAGCGTTGAAGCCGCGAGCAGCTCCTACGAGCAGTACTTC